This is a list of T cell receptor beta chains from one sample in a study of Ad26.COV2.S vaccination and SARS-CoV-2 variants. The data were produced by immunoSEQ multiplex PCR, yet TCRdb's version contains in-frame clones alone and is incomplete. The table includes about 370,000 clones, 89% detected once. The sequencing used peripheral blood, collected in a trial of Ad26.COV2.S vaccine versus placebo. The receptors stem from a person aged 18-65 years who received the Ad26.COV2.S COVID-19 vaccine or a placebo. Each CDR3 is given with its conserved first and last residue. The D gene is left open where the match is weak. Clone size, where shown, is once, few, many, or a class for clones that have expanded.

cdr3_length: 16; j_call: TRBJ2-3; d_call: TRBD1; clone_size: NA; v_call: TRBV5-1; cdr3_nt: TGCGCCAGCAGCTTGGCAGGGGGTGTCATCACAGATACGCAGTATTTT; cdr3_aa: CASSLAGGVITDTQYF
cdr3_length: 13; j_call: TRBJ2-7; d_call: NA; clone_size: NA; v_call: TRBV28; cdr3_nt: TGTGCCAGCGCACCCCCGGGCCCCTACGAGCAGTACTTC; cdr3_aa: CASAPPGPYEQYF
cdr3_length: 11; j_call: TRBJ2-1; d_call: TRBD1; clone_size: NA; v_call: TRBV29-1; cdr3_nt: TGCAGCTTTTGGACAGGCGGTGAGCAGTTCTTC; cdr3_aa: CSFWTGGEQFF
cdr3_length: 13; j_call: TRBJ2-7; d_call: TRBD2; clone_size: NA; v_call: TRBV7-9; cdr3_nt: TGTGCCAGCAGCCAGGGACTACTCAACGAGCAGTACTTC; cdr3_aa: CASSQGLLNEQYF
cdr3_length: 14; j_call: TRBJ2-2; d_call: TRBD1; clone_size: few; v_call: TRBV5-1; cdr3_nt: TGCGCCAGCAGCTCGATGACAGGGTCCGGGGAGCTGTTTTTT; cdr3_aa: CASSSMTGSGELFF
cdr3_length: 15; j_call: TRBJ2-1; d_call: NA; clone_size: NA; v_call: TRBV5-4; cdr3_nt: TGTGCCAGCAGCGTCACTCTAAGCTCCTACAATGAGCAGTTCTTC; cdr3_aa: CASSVTLSSYNEQFF
cdr3_length: 13; j_call: TRBJ2-7; d_call: NA; clone_size: NA; v_call: TRBV29-1; cdr3_nt: TGCAGCGTTGTCCTAGAGGACTCCTACGAGCAGTACTTC; cdr3_aa: CSVVLEDSYEQYF
cdr3_length: 15; j_call: TRBJ2-5; d_call: TRBD2; clone_size: NA; v_call: TRBV9; cdr3_nt: TGTGCCAGCAGCCCCCGGGGGGAGGGCGGAGAGACCCAGTACTTC; cdr3_aa: CASSPRGEGGETQYF
cdr3_length: 14; j_call: TRBJ1-2; d_call: NA; clone_size: NA; v_call: TRBV6-5; cdr3_nt: TGTGCCAGCCACCTTTCACGGTTCTTCTATGGCTACACCTTC; cdr3_aa: CASHLSRFFYGYTF
cdr3_length: 17; j_call: TRBJ2-2; d_call: TRBD2; clone_size: NA; v_call: TRBV12-5; cdr3_nt: TGTGCTAGTGGTTTGGTAGGACTAGCGGGTTGGCCCGGGGAGCTGTTTTTT; cdr3_aa: CASGLVGLAGWPGELFF
cdr3_length: 17; j_call: TRBJ2-2; d_call: TRBD2; clone_size: NA; v_call: TRBV24-1; cdr3_nt: TGTGCCACCAGTGATTTAGGCCTAGCGGGAGTGGCCGGGGAGCTGTTTTTT; cdr3_aa: CATSDLGLAGVAGELFF
cdr3_length: 16; j_call: TRBJ2-4; d_call: NA; clone_size: NA; v_call: TRBV5-6; cdr3_nt: TGTGCCAGCAGCTTCTCTCCGGGCCGGGGCAAAAACATTCAGTACTTC; cdr3_aa: CASSFSPGRGKNIQYF
cdr3_length: 14; j_call: TRBJ2-1; d_call: NA; clone_size: NA; v_call: TRBV5-1; cdr3_nt: TGCGCCAGCAGCTTTGGGGGTTCCTACAATGAGCAGTTCTTC; cdr3_aa: CASSFGGSYNEQFF
cdr3_length: 15; j_call: TRBJ2-1; d_call: TRBD2; clone_size: NA; v_call: TRBV5-4; cdr3_nt: TGTGCCAGCAGCCCCGGGACTAGTTCCTACAATGAGCAGTTCTTC; cdr3_aa: CASSPGTSSYNEQFF
cdr3_length: 13; j_call: TRBJ1-4; d_call: NA; clone_size: NA; v_call: TRBV30; cdr3_nt: TGTGCCTGGACGGGGAAAACTAATGAAAAACTGTTTTTT; cdr3_aa: CAWTGKTNEKLFF
cdr3_length: 15; j_call: TRBJ2-3; d_call: NA; clone_size: NA; v_call: TRBV10-1; cdr3_nt: TGCGCCAGCAGTGCGTCGCTAGCCGGCACTGATACGCAGTATTTT; cdr3_aa: CASSASLAGTDTQYF
cdr3_length: 12; j_call: TRBJ2-5; d_call: TRBD1; clone_size: NA; v_call: TRBV6-6; cdr3_nt: TGTGCCAGCAGGGGACAGGGGGAGACCCAGTACTTC; cdr3_aa: CASRGQGETQYF
cdr3_length: 15; j_call: TRBJ1-5; d_call: NA; clone_size: NA; v_call: TRBV6-5; cdr3_nt: TGTGCCAGCAGTCAGTCAGGAGGCCTTAATCAGCCCCAGCATTTT; cdr3_aa: CASSQSGGLNQPQHF
cdr3_length: 17; j_call: TRBJ2-5; d_call: NA; clone_size: NA; v_call: TRBV21-1; cdr3_nt: TGTGCCAGCAGCACAAAGGCGGGCGGGAGTGGGGTAAAGACCCAGTACTTC; cdr3_aa: CASSTKAGGSGVKTQYF
cdr3_length: 14; j_call: TRBJ2-5; d_call: NA; clone_size: NA; v_call: TRBV21-1; cdr3_nt: TGTGCCAGCAGCAAATATGACGGCGGGGAGACCCAGTACTTC; cdr3_aa: CASSKYDGGETQYF
cdr3_length: 13; j_call: TRBJ2-7; d_call: TRBD1; clone_size: NA; v_call: TRBV15; cdr3_nt: TGTGCCACCAGTCCGGACAGGTACTACGAGCAGTACTTC; cdr3_aa: CATSPDRYYEQYF
cdr3_length: 17; j_call: TRBJ2-1; d_call: TRBD2; clone_size: NA; v_call: TRBV30; cdr3_nt: TGTGCCTGGAGTAAGGATAGCGGGAGGAGCTCCTACAATGAGCAGTTCTTC; cdr3_aa: CAWSKDSGRSSYNEQFF
cdr3_length: 17; j_call: TRBJ2-3; d_call: TRBD2; clone_size: NA; v_call: TRBV5-4; cdr3_nt: TGTGCCAGCAGCCCCAAGGAAACGGGGGGGTCAGTAGATACGCAGTATTTT; cdr3_aa: CASSPKETGGSVDTQYF
cdr3_length: 13; j_call: TRBJ2-5; d_call: NA; clone_size: NA; v_call: TRBV18; cdr3_nt: TGTGCCAGCTCACCACGTCCCCAAGAGACCCAGTACTTC; cdr3_aa: CASSPRPQETQYF
cdr3_length: 13; j_call: TRBJ2-5; d_call: NA; clone_size: NA; v_call: TRBV10-3; cdr3_nt: TGTGCCATCAGTCCGGGCGCGGCAGAGACCCAGTACTTC; cdr3_aa: CAISPGAAETQYF
cdr3_length: 15; j_call: TRBJ2-1; d_call: NA; clone_size: NA; v_call: TRBV7-2; cdr3_nt: TGTGCCAGCAGCTTAGGGGTAGCGTTAGCTAATGAGCAGTTCTTC; cdr3_aa: CASSLGVALANEQFF
cdr3_length: 14; j_call: TRBJ2-7; d_call: TRBD1; clone_size: NA; v_call: TRBV2; cdr3_nt: TGTGCCAGCAGTGACGGGACAGGGACCTACGAGCAGTACTTC; cdr3_aa: CASSDGTGTYEQYF
cdr3_length: 15; j_call: TRBJ2-7; d_call: TRBD1; clone_size: NA; v_call: TRBV29-1; cdr3_nt: TGCAGCCCATACCCGGGACAGACAGAGGTCTACGAGCAGTACTTC; cdr3_aa: CSPYPGQTEVYEQYF
cdr3_length: 16; j_call: TRBJ2-2; d_call: NA; clone_size: NA; v_call: TRBV6-6; cdr3_nt: TGTGCCAGCACGAAGGGGCGATCCACGAACACCGGGGAGCTGTTTTTT; cdr3_aa: CASTKGRSTNTGELFF
cdr3_length: 14; j_call: TRBJ1-6; d_call: NA; clone_size: NA; v_call: TRBV28; cdr3_nt: TGTGCCAGCAGTTCGTGGATCTTAAATTCACCCCTCCACTTT; cdr3_aa: CASSSWILNSPLHF
cdr3_length: 15; j_call: TRBJ2-3; d_call: NA; clone_size: NA; v_call: TRBV18; cdr3_nt: TGTGCCAGCTCACCCGTTAGCCGAAGCACAGATACGCAGTATTTT; cdr3_aa: CASSPVSRSTDTQYF
cdr3_length: 16; j_call: TRBJ2-3; d_call: TRBD2; clone_size: NA; v_call: TRBV4-1; cdr3_nt: TGCGCCAGCAGCCAAGGGTTCGGGGCGGGAGGGGATACGCAGTATTTT; cdr3_aa: CASSQGFGAGGDTQYF